The clone carrying this T cell receptor (beta chain) is medium-sized. Germline assignment: CDR1 SGDLS and CDR2 YYNGEE. This CDR3 is built from 12 residues. V was shortened by 6 bases and J by 6 bases, with 11 bases between the two germline ends. With two-round multiplex PCR, TCR beta CDR3 sequences were amplified from genomic DNA. Used in first-round PCR were primers specific to each TRBV and TRBJ gene. TCRdb analysed the multiplex PCR reads with MiXCR anew, one entry per CDR3 protein. The table has about 8,500 distinct CDR3 sequences, less than 65% seen once. The sample is drawn from a study of prognosis after radiotherapy for stage I lung cancer. The wider study: Radiotherapy was followed by distant metastases in a handful of patients, which appeared at a median of approximately 7 months; under 17 patients showed no significant progression.

V is TRBV9 and J is TRBJ2-3; no reliable D call. The clonotype originates from a donor of 50 years or more with non-small cell lung cancer. Source: PBMCs, taken before or after stereotactic body radiation therapy (not recorded which). Written as DNA, the CDR3 is TGTGCCAGCAACCTCTACGGGGATACGCAGTATTTT. This translates into CASNLYGDTQYF.